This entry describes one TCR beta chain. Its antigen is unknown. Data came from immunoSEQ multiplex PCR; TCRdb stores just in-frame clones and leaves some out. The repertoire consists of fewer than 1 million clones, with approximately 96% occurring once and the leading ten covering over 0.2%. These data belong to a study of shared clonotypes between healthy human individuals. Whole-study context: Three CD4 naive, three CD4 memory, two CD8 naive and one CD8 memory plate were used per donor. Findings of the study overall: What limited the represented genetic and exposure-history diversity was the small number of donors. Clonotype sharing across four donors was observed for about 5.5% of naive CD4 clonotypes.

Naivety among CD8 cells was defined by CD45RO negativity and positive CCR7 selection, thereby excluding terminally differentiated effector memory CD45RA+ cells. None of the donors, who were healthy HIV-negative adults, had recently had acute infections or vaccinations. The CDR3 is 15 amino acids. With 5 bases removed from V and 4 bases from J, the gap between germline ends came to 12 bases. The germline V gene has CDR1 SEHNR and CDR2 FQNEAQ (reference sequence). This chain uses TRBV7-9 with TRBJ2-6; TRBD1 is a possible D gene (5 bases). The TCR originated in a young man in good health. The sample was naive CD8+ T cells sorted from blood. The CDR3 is CASSPRVSGANVLTF. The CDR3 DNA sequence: TGTGCCAGCAGCCCCAGGGTCTCGGGGGCCAACGTCCTGACTTTC.